These 23 T cell receptor beta chains share one sample of origin, sequenced in a study of vaccination and CD4 T cells after COVID-19. These receptors lack a known antigen. Cultured CD4+ T-cell DNA underwent Oncomine TCR Beta short-read sequencing. TCRdb independently ran MiXCR on the PCR reads; one entry per CDR3 protein. The table shows 16,000 or so distinct CDR3 sequences, with about three quarters occurring only once. Treatment indicated: approximately nine-day PBMC culture with coronavirus spike peptide pools or control peptides (ViraFEST assay). The sample in question was CD4+ T cells from blood, cultured in vitro, obtained after SARS-CoV-2 vaccination. Source of these receptors: a human donor who received a COVID-19 vaccine.

The rearrangement uses TRBV6-1 and TRBJ1-3; D uncertain. V was cut by 5 bases and J by 3 bases, with 14 bases left in between. The CDR3 runs 15 residues. CDR1 is MNHNS, CDR2 SASEGT, per germline. DNA for the CDR3: TGTGCCAGCAGTCGCATACCGGGATATGGAAACACCATATATTTT. Translated: CASSRIPGYGNTIYF.

This clonotype appeared a single time. The chain joins TRBV10-3 to TRBJ1-1; D gene ambiguous. CDR3 size: 15 residues. Trimming stripped 2 bases from V and 1 base from J, with 11 bases between. CDR1 ENHRY and CDR2 SYGVKD come from the germline V gene. CDR3 in DNA: TGTGCCATCAGTGAGACTATTACAGAGAACACTGAAGCTTTCTTT. Amino acid sequence: CAISETITENTEAFF.

The J gene is TRBJ1-2, the V gene TRBV24-1, with a tentative D call TRBD1 (5 bases). Trimming stripped 5 bases from V and 4 bases from J, with 10 bases between. The germline CDR1 and CDR2 sequences are KGHDR and SFDVKD. The CDR3 has 13 amino acids. CDR3 sequence (DNA): TGTGCCACCAGTGGAGGGGCGGGCTATGGCTACACCTTC. It is translated as CATSGGAGYGYTF.

The CDR3 is CATGLDHQNIQYF. The CDR3 DNA reads as TGTGCCACCGGACTAGACCATCAAAACATTCAGTACTTC. The chain employs TRBV15 and TRBJ2-4; TRBD2 matches 7 bases. The germline CDR1 and CDR2 sequences are LNHNV and YYDKDF (reference sequence). J was trimmed by 5 bases and V by 8 bases; bases with no gene match: 6. The CDR3 length is 13 residues. The full variable domain, with the rest looked up from reference TRBV15 and TRBJ2-4, is DAMVIQNPRYQVTQFGKPVTLSCSQTLNHNVMYWYQQKSSQAPKLLFHYYDKDFNNEADTPDNFQSRRPNTSFCFLDIRSPGLGDTAMYLCATGLDHQNIQYFGAGTRLSVL.

The J gene is TRBJ1-3, the V gene TRBV20-1; 7 positions match TRBD1. This CDR3 has 14 residues. Germline trimming cut 4 bases from V and 3 bases from J; bases unmatched to any gene: 6. Germline V lookup: CDR1 DFQATT, CDR2 SNEGSKA (reference sequence). The CDR3 sequence is CSAIQGGLGNTIYF. DNA for the CDR3: TGCAGTGCTATACAAGGGGGCCTTGGAAACACCATATATTTT.

The chain couples TRBV10-3 to TRBJ1-5, with D unclear. This CDR3 has 14 amino acids. The germline V gene has CDR1 ENHRY and CDR2 SYGVKD. Trimming cost V 2 bases and J 4 bases, with 9 bases left between them. The CDR3 DNA follows: TGTGCCATCAGTGAGGGGCCTGATAATCAGCCCCAGCATTTT. This encodes CAISEGPDNQPQHF.

V usage is TRBV2 and J usage is TRBJ1-2, with a weak D call TRBD1 (5 bases). The CDR3 spans 13 residues. Looked up from germline, CDR1 is SNHLY and CDR2 is FYNNEI. V lost 7 bases and J 8 bases, leaving 17 bases between the germline ends. The CDR3 DNA reads TGTGCCAGCACCCCCGGTACAGGAAGAGGCTACACCTTC. It specifies CASTPGTGRGYTF.

There are a few counts of this clonotype. The V gene is TRBV19, the J gene TRBJ1-1; TRBD1 matches at 7 bases. The CDR3 consists of 13 residues. The junction had 5 bases not matched to a gene; V was cut back by 5 bases and J by 5 bases. CDR1 and CDR2 from the germline V gene are LNHDA and SQIVND (reference sequence). The CDR3 region has the DNA TGTGCCAGTAGTTCAGGGGGAGAAACTGAAGCTTTCTTT. Translation gives CASSSGGETEAFF.

This clonotype was observed a handful of times. The chain recombines TRBV20-1 with TRBJ1-2; maybe TRBD1 (6 bases). CDR1 is DFQATT and CDR2 is SNEGSKA in the germline V gene (reference sequence). V was clipped by 1 base and J by 6 bases, with 12 bases between them. CDR3 size: 13 residues. The CDR3 loop is CSARAQGLNGYTF. CDR3 in DNA: TGCAGTGCTAGAGCACAGGGTTTGAATGGCTACACCTTC.

The chain is built from TRBV7-2 and TRBJ2-7, with 7 nucleotides matching TRBD2. There are 13 residues in the CDR3. The V segment lost 2 bases and the J segment 2 bases; nucleotides outside the gene matches: 0. Germline assignment: CDR1 SGHTA and CDR2 FQGNSA. The chain's CDR3 is CASSLRGAYEQYF. The CDR3 DNA follows: TGTGCCAGCAGCTTACGGGGGGCCTACGAGCAGTACTTC.

The V and J genes are TRBV6-1 and TRBJ2-5; a possible D gene is TRBD1 (5 bases). CDR3 length equals 14 residues. V dropped 6 bases and J dropped 4 bases, with 15 bases sitting between them. Germline CDR1 MNHNS, CDR2 SASEGT. This CDR3 is CASSFRQLSETQYF. DNA for the CDR3: TGTGCCAGCAGCTTCAGACAGTTGTCAGAGACCCAGTACTTC.

The rearrangement links TRBV5-4 to TRBJ2-7, with 8 bases aligning to TRBD1. Germline loops: CDR1 SGHNT, CDR2 YYREEE (reference sequence). V gave up 0 bases and J gave up 9 bases; unmatched junction bases: 14. The CDR3 spans 16 residues. CDR3 DNA: TGTGCCAGCAGCTTGGGGGCAGGGGGCCCCCTATTCGGGCAGTACTTC. This gives the protein CASSLGAGGPLFGQYF.

This chain connects TRBV7-6 to TRBJ2-3, with D uncertain. V lost 5 bases and J 1 base, leaving 10 bases between the germline ends. Looked up from germline, CDR1 is SGHVS and CDR2 is FNYEAQ. The CDR3 consists of 14 residues. CDR3 coding DNA: TGTGCCAGCAGCCCCCCATGGCGCACAGATACGCAGTATTTT. Its protein product is CASSPPWRTDTQYF. The full variable domain, in which reference TRBV7-6 and TRBJ2-3 provide the parts outside the CDR3, is GAGVSQSPRYKVTKRGQDVALRCDPISGHVSLYWYRQALGQGPEFLTYFNYEAQQDKSGLPNDRFSAERPEGSISTLTIQRTEQRDSAMYRCASSPPWRTDTQYFGPGTRLTVL.

This clonotype was counted only a few times. The V gene is TRBV7-6, the J gene TRBJ2-7; 11 bases fit TRBD2. CDR3 length equals 16 residues. CDR1 and CDR2 from the germline V gene are SGHVS and FNYEAQ. V gave up 5 bases and J gave up 4 bases; unmatched junction bases: 10. The CDR3 DNA reads as TGTGCCAGCAGCGTTAGCGGGGGGGCCGAAGGGTACGAGCAGTACTTC. Translating it yields CASSVSGGAEGYEQYF.

The chain links TRBV20-1 to TRBJ1-6; 7 positions match TRBD1. In germline, CDR1 is DFQATT, CDR2 SNEGSKA (reference sequence). This CDR3 region has 15 residues. Trimming cost V 3 bases and J 8 bases; bases outside gene matches: 10. Here the CDR3 reads CSASLGGPRDSPLHF. The CDR3 bases are TGCAGTGCTAGTTTAGGGGGCCCGAGGGATTCACCCCTCCACTTT.

This chain connects TRBV11-3 to TRBJ2-6; unclear D gene. Germline CDR1 is SGHNT and CDR2 is YENEEA. CDR3 length: 17 residues. V shed 1 base and J shed 4 bases, with 14 bases lying between them. CDR3 sequence reads: CASSLVRGVSGANVLTF. The CDR3 nucleotides are TGTGCCAGCAGCTTAGTTCGTGGGGTTTCAGGGGCCAACGTCCTGACTTTC.

The count of this clonotype is one. V and J are TRBV20-1 and TRBJ1-2; D is possibly TRBD1 (6 bases). CDR1 is DFQATT and CDR2 is SNEGSKA in the germline V gene (reference sequence). The CDR3 is made up of 12 amino acids. V lost 6 bases to trimming and J lost 3 bases, with 11 bases between them. CDR3 in DNA: TGCAGTGCGGAAACAGGGTACTATGGCTACACCTTC. Translating gives CSAETGYYGYTF.

V is TRBV6-1 and J is TRBJ1-5; D ambiguous. Per the germline V gene, CDR1 is MNHNS and CDR2 is SASEGT. V shed 3 bases and J shed 7 bases, with 10 bases lying between them. This CDR3 has 13 residues. CDR3 sequence reads: CASSDAGGQPQHF. The CDR3 coding sequence is TGTGCCAGCAGTGATGCTGGTGGACAGCCCCAGCATTTT.

The chain couples TRBV24-1 to TRBJ2-5; D is undetermined. The V gene's germline CDR1 is KGHDR and CDR2 SFDVKD. The CDR3 is 13 amino acids. V lost 0 bases and J lost 7, with 8 bases in between. The CDR3 sequence is CATSDLSSGTQYF. CDR3 bases: TGTGCCACCAGTGATTTGTCATCAGGGACCCAGTACTTC.

This chain joins TRBV19 and TRBJ2-1; possible D gene TRBD2, 6 bases. The CDR3 has 14 residues. Germline assignment: CDR1 LNHDA and CDR2 SQIVND (reference sequence). Trimming took off 5 bases at V and 7 bases at J, with 15 bases between the two ends. CDR3 sequence: CASSSRELGNEQFF. DNA of the CDR3: TGTGCCAGTAGTTCCCGGGAGCTAGGGAATGAGCAGTTCTTC.

V is TRBV19 and J is TRBJ2-7, with D perhaps assigned TRBD1 or TRBD2 (6 bases each). V lost 5 bases and J lost 4, with 15 bases in between. Per germline, CDR1 LNHDA and CDR2 SQIVND (reference sequence). The CDR3 is made up of 14 amino acids. The CDR3 DNA follows: TGTGCCAGTAGTCAAGGGGGGCTAGCGTACGAGCAGTACTTC. It translates to CASSQGGLAYEQYF.

The chain couples TRBV11-3 to TRBJ2-3; possibly TRBD2 for D (6 bases). The V gene's germline CDR1 is SGHNT and CDR2 YENEEA. The CDR3 contains 13 residues. V lost 6 bases, J lost 6 bases, and 13 bases lay in between. CDR3 protein: CASSGGEEDTQYF. The CDR3 DNA reads TGTGCCAGCAGTGGCGGGGAGGAGGATACGCAGTATTTT. Looking up the rest from reference TRBV11-3 and TRBJ2-3 gives the full variable domain: EAGVVQSPRYKIIEKKQPVAFWCNPISGHNTLYWYLQNLGQGPELLIRYENEEAVDDSQLPKDRFSAERLKGVDSTLKIQPAELGDSAVYLCASSGGEEDTQYFGPGTRLTVL.

This sequence joins TRBV21-1 and TRBJ1-5; the table calls TRBD1, which could not be checked here. TRBV21-1 is designated a pseudogene. The CDR3 runs to 17 residues. CDR3 sequence: CASSNGCRVLSNQPQHF. The CDR3 nucleotides read TGTGCCAGCAGCAACGGGTGCCGGGTCCTCAGCAATCAGCCCCAGCATTTT.